The entry that follows covers one T cell receptor (beta chain) sequence. Its antigen is still unknown. Trimming shortened V by 8 bases and J by 8 bases, and 12 bases separated the two germline ends. The CDR3 spans 11 residues. The entry originates in a study of T cell repertoires in cytomegalovirus infection. Study-level information: Indications of both CMV infection and matching HLA type were provided by public TCR beta signatures.

Whole-study findings and limits: Cumulative public TCR beta family frequency identified carriers of CMV plus the relevant HLA. The ex vivo response showed dominance by HLA-C-restricted CMV-specific TCR beta clonotypes.

TCRdb re-analysed the reads in MiXCR, keeping a single row per CDR3 protein. The table lists roughly 600,000 distinct CDR3 sequences, less than 25% of them singletons. The receptor's source is a human donor in good health (CMV status not recorded). Some clones in this sample may be carry-over from other donors' samples. The sequencing sample was made of CD8+ T cells from PBMCs. The chain joins TRBV23-1 to TRBJ1-2; D unclear. TRBV23-1 is recorded as an ORF, its role being uncertain. The CDR3 nucleotides read TGCGCCAGCCGCCGCCGGGGAGGCTACACCTTC. As protein: CASRRRGGYTF.